This TCR beta chain is drawn from a study of cytomegalovirus exposure and HLA in healthy donors. V shed 4 bases and J 8 bases; nucleotides not matched to a gene: 11. Germline CDR1 SGHNT, CDR2 YYREEE (reference sequence). The CDR3 is made up of 15 amino acids. Remarks on this clone: Its antigen is undetermined.

Findings and limits, study-wide: When the data were analyzed later, several of the most significant clusters appeared to be linked to common viral pathogens.

PCR employed 60 Vbeta and 13 Jbeta primers. Clones were read by immunoSEQ multiplex PCR, and TCRdb kept only the in-frame ones, dropping some. The sample contains around 160,000 clones, 78% of which appear only once. This receptor was identified in a middle-aged man in good health and CMV-seropositive. The chain recombines TRBV5-4 with TRBJ1-4; 7 positions agree with TRBD1. Sequenced sample: PBMCs. CDR3 nucleotides: TGTGCCAGCAGCGAGGGGGCAGGGGATGTAGAAAAACTGTTTTTT. This codes for CASSEGAGDVEKLFF.